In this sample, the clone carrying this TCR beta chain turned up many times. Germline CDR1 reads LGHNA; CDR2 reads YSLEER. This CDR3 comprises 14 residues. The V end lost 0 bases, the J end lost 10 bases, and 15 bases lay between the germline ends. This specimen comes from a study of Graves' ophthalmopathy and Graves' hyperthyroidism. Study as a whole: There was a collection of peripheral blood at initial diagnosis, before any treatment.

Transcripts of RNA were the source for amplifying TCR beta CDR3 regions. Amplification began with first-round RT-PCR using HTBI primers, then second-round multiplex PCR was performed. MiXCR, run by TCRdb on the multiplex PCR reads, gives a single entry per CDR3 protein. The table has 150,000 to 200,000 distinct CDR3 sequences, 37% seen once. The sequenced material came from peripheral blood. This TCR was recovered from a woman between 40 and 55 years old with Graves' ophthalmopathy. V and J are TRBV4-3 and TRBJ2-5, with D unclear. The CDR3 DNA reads TGCGCCAGCAGCCAAGATTCCATGGGCGCGGTCCAGTACTTC. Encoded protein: CASSQDSMGAVQYF.